This T cell receptor beta chain is from a study of blood T cells in healthy people across ages. Next came a second PCR, run for roughly 7 to 12 cycles, which used a sample-barcoded 5' primer along with a J-beta primer mix. Each CDR3 protein gets one entry after TCRdb re-called the 5' RACE reads with MiXCR. The sample holds approximately 800,000 distinct CDR3 sequences, roughly 53% seen once. The germline CDR1 and CDR2 sequences are SGDLS and YYNGEE. Between the trimmed V and J ends, which lost 1 base and 0 bases, there was a span of 7 bases. The CDR3 length is 15 residues. This clonotype was counted between two and nine times.

The sequenced sample was blood. The TCR comes from a man at least 80 years old in good health. The chain is built from TRBV9 and TRBJ2-2; no definite D call. This chain's CDR3 is CASSVIGSNTGELFF. For the CDR3, the DNA is TGTGCCAGCAGCGTAATAGGGTCGAACACCGGGGAGCTGTTTTTT.